Shown below are 25 T cell receptor beta chains from a single sample sequenced in a study of human T cells and chemical hapten exposure. The sample's time point: patch test 3, about 24 weeks after DPC sensitization. Treatment in this sample: therapeutic diphenylcyclopropenone sensitization with weekly scalp DPC. TCRdb re-analysed the RACE reads in MiXCR, keeping a single row per CDR3 protein. The sample has more than 45,000 distinct CDR3 sequences, 9.5% to 15% seen once; the top ten hold about 2.4%. The sample was whole blood, taken in connection with sensitization to the hapten diphenylcyclopropenone (DPC). The receptors derive from a young man with alopecia areata. Some clones in this sample may be carry-over from other donors' samples.

This chain connects TRBV7-9 to TRBJ2-3; TRBD1 agrees at 8 bases. CDR1 and CDR2 from the germline V gene are SEHNR and FQNEAQ (reference sequence). The V segment lost 3 bases and the J segment 5 bases; nucleotides outside the gene matches: 1. The CDR3 is 13 residues long. The CDR3 nucleotides are TGTGCCAGCAGCTTGACAGGGGTAGATACGCAGTATTTT. Residues: CASSLTGVDTQYF.

This clonotype was found a few times. This sequence joins TRBV6-5 and TRBJ2-2, with a tentative D call TRBD1 (5 bases). In germline, CDR1 is MNHEY, CDR2 SVGAGI. The CDR3 covers 15 residues. The germline V and J ends were trimmed by 0 bases and 2 bases, with 7 bases remaining between them. The CDR3, as DNA: TGTGCCAGCAGTTACTCCGGACATAACACCGGGGAGCTGTTTTTT. It translates to CASSYSGHNTGELFF.

This clonotype was observed at least ten times. The chain combines TRBV5-1 with TRBJ1-4; D ambiguous. This CDR3 is 14 amino acids long. Germline lookup yields CDR1 SGHRS and CDR2 YFSETQ. V lost 2 bases to trimming and J lost 3 bases, with 8 bases between them. This CDR3 reads CASSLVPPNEKLFF. The CDR3 nucleotides are TGCGCCAGCAGCTTAGTTCCGCCTAATGAAAAACTGTTTTTT. Looking up the rest from reference TRBV5-1 and TRBJ1-4 gives the full variable domain: KAGVTQTPRYLIKTRGQQVTLSCSPISGHRSVSWYQQTPGQGLQFLFEYFSETQRNKGNFPGRFSGRQFSNSRSEMNVSTLELGDSALYLCASSLVPPNEKLFFGSGTQLSVL.

This clonotype occurred once. This may stem from a read error, because a much larger clone lies one nucleotide away. This chain links TRBV5-4 with TRBJ1-4; the D is unclear. This CDR3 region has 14 residues. Trimming took 4 bases from V and 12 from J, leaving 19 bases between them. Germline CDR1 and CDR2: SGHNT and YYREEE (reference sequence). The CDR3 sequence is CASSPGPHVEELFF. The CDR3 nucleotides read TGTGCCAGCAGCCCCGGACCCCACGTCGAAGAACTGTTTTTT.

This clonotype was found many times. The V and J genes are TRBV28 and TRBJ2-2; the D gene could be TRBD1 or TRBD2 (5 bases each). Germline V gene lookup returns CDR1 MDHEN and CDR2 SYDVKM. There are 16 residues in the CDR3. Trimming stripped 5 bases from V and 5 bases from J, with 18 bases between. The CDR3 protein is CASSRTRGSRTGELFF. The CDR3 bases are TGTGCCAGCAGTCGTACTAGGGGATCGAGGACCGGGGAGCTGTTTTTT.

There are a few counts of this clonotype. The chain is built from TRBV19 and TRBJ1-1; TRBD1 might be the D (5 bases). The CDR3 length is 11 residues. V was pared by 8 bases and J by 4 bases, with 8 bases between. CDR1 is LNHDA, CDR2 SQIVND, per germline (reference sequence). In DNA, the CDR3 is TGTGCCAGTTATAGGGGCACTGAAGCTTTCTTT. Protein: CASYRGTEAFF.

This clonotype has a handful of counts. Here the CDR3 DNA reads TGTGCCAGCAGCGAATCAACAGATGGAAACACCATATATTTT. Translating it yields CASSESTDGNTIYF. The V gene is TRBV28, the J gene TRBJ1-3; D ambiguous. V was shortened by 6 bases and J by 3 bases, with 12 bases between the two germline ends. The V gene's germline CDR1 is MDHEN and CDR2 SYDVKM. The CDR3 runs 14 residues.

This clonotype was seen only a few times. The V gene is TRBV29-1, the J gene TRBJ1-1; 7 bases agree with TRBD1. Trimming cost V 6 bases and J 6 bases; bases outside gene matches: 7. The CDR3 has 12 residues. Per the germline V gene, CDR1 is SQVTM and CDR2 is ANQGSEA. The CDR3 DNA is TGCAGCGTCCAATCCGGGACAGCTGAAGCTTTCTTT. Translated: CSVQSGTAEAFF.

This clonotype has just a few counts. The chain recombines TRBV7-2 with TRBJ1-2; D might be TRBD1 (6 bases). The germline V gene encodes CDR1 SGHTA and CDR2 FQGNSA. The germline V and J ends were trimmed by 6 bases and 7 bases, with 15 bases remaining between them. The CDR3 is 13 amino acids. This CDR3 reads CASRPTTGSGYTF. The CDR3 DNA is TGTGCCAGCAGACCAACAACAGGGTCTGGCTACACCTTC.

This clonotype was recorded many times. V is TRBV5-4 and J is TRBJ1-1; 8 positions match TRBD1. V was clipped by 4 bases and J by 1 base; unmatched bases: 3. Germline V gene lookup returns CDR1 SGHNT and CDR2 YYREEE (reference sequence). This CDR3 is 14 amino acids long. CDR3 sequence: CASSRDRQNTEAFF. The CDR3 DNA reads as TGTGCCAGCAGCCGGGACAGGCAGAACACTGAAGCTTTCTTT.

This clonotype was recorded many times. V is TRBV28 and J is TRBJ1-2; D may be TRBD1 (5 bases). With 6 bases removed from V and 4 bases from J, the gap between germline ends came to 12 bases. There are 13 residues in the CDR3. Germline V lookup: CDR1 MDHEN, CDR2 SYDVKM. The CDR3 DNA is TGTGCCAGCAGGGCCGACAGTGGCTATGGCTACACCTTC. This gives the protein CASRADSGYGYTF.

This clonotype has a count of ten or more. The chain uses TRBV27 and TRBJ1-5; 9 bases are shared with TRBD1. Germline V gene data show CDR1 as MNHEY and CDR2 as SMNVEV (reference sequence). V shed 7 bases and J 9 bases; nucleotides not matched to a gene: 13. This CDR3 region has 15 residues. The DNA for the CDR3 is TGTGCCAGCACCCCGACCGGGACAGGGTTGAGGCCCCAGCATTTT. This gives the protein CASTPTGTGLRPQHF.

This clonotype was found many times. The chain joins TRBV5-1 to TRBJ1-4; no reliable D call. The V gene lost 4 bases and the J gene lost 4 bases, with 14 bases spanning the gap. This CDR3 is built from 15 residues. The germline gives CDR1 SGHRS, CDR2 YFSETQ. CDR3 DNA: TGCGCCAGCAGCCATGGGGTGGCGAGTAATGAAAAACTGTTTTTT. Translation gives CASSHGVASNEKLFF. The full variable domain, with the rest looked up from reference TRBV5-1 and TRBJ1-4, is KAGVTQTPRYLIKTRGQQVTLSCSPISGHRSVSWYQQTPGQGLQFLFEYFSETQRNKGNFPGRFSGRQFSNSRSEMNVSTLELGDSALYLCASSHGVASNEKLFFGSGTQLSVL.

The chain recombines TRBV16 with TRBJ1-5, with unresolved D. V was trimmed by 1 base and J by 0 bases, leaving 16 bases between them. Germline V gene lookup returns CDR1 KGHSY and CDR2 FQNENV. The CDR3 sequence is 18 residues long. CDR3 sequence reads: CASSQFRGRENSNQPQHF. The CDR3 region has the DNA TGTGCCAGCAGCCAATTTCGAGGGCGGGAGAATAGCAATCAGCCCCAGCATTTT. The whole variable domain, filled in from reference TRBV16 and TRBJ1-5, reads GEEVAQTPKHLVRGEGQKAKLYCAPIKGHSYVFWYQQVLKNEFKFLISFQNENVFDETGMPKERFSAKCLPNSPCSLEIQATKLEDSAVYFCASSQFRGRENSNQPQHFGDGTRLSIL.

This sequence joins TRBV20-1 and TRBJ2-5; 9 bases fit TRBD1. Germline V CDR1 and CDR2: DFQATT, SNEGSKA (reference sequence). With 2 bases clipped from V and 2 bases from J, the junction kept 3 bases outside the gene matches. The CDR3 length is 14 residues. The CDR3 DNA sequence: TGCAGTGCTAGATCCGGACAGGGGCAAGAGACCCAGTACTTC. Amino acids: CSARSGQGQETQYF.

This clonotype was detected many times. The chain employs TRBV20-1 and TRBJ1-4; no reliable D call. CDR3 length: 13 amino acids. Trimming took 0 bases from V and 7 from J, leaving 9 bases between them. Per germline, CDR1 DFQATT and CDR2 SNEGSKA (reference sequence). CDR3 sequence reads: CSARDVSPEKLFF. As DNA, the CDR3 is TGCAGTGCTAGAGATGTCAGTCCTGAAAAACTGTTTTTT.

About this clonotype: Sequence at one end of the junction differs from germline and may be a read error. This chain joins TRBV10-2 and TRBJ1-1; D is uncertain. The CDR3 contains 13 residues. Germline CDR1 and CDR2: WSHSY and SAAADI. The CDR3: CSSMTWERTEAFF. In DNA, the CDR3 is TGCTCCAGCATGACGTGGGAGAGGACTGAAGCTTTCTTT.

This clonotype was picked up many times. The chain combines TRBV6-6 with TRBJ2-7; 9 bases align to TRBD1. The CDR3 totals 16 residues. J gave up 5 bases and V 6 bases, and 14 bases lay outside the gene matches. The germline gives CDR1 MNHNY, CDR2 SVGAGI (reference sequence). CDR3 in amino acids: CASSSHPGQGRNEQYF. The CDR3 DNA is TGTGCCAGCAGCAGCCATCCGGGACAGGGTCGGAACGAGCAGTACTTC.

This clonotype was recorded a few times. This likely comes from a read error, as the CDR3 has no conserved phenylalanine or tryptophan at its end. V gene TRBV29-1 combines with J gene TRBJ2-5, with D hard to call. V shed 6 bases and J shed 1 base, with 12 bases lying between them. The CDR3 runs to 13 residues. Germline V lookup: CDR1 SQVTM, CDR2 ANQGSEA. The CDR3 protein is CSVGVASQETQYS. The CDR3 DNA sequence: TGCAGCGTAGGAGTGGCTAGCCAAGAGACCCAGTACTCC.

This clonotype was seen many times. The chain employs TRBV7-2 and TRBJ1-3, with D possibly TRBD1 on 5 matching bases. Germline V CDR1 and CDR2: SGHTA, FQGNSA. The CDR3 consists of 16 residues. Trimming took 1 base from V and 0 from J, leaving 10 bases between them. The CDR3 loop is CASSLVGTNSGNTIYF. The CDR3 DNA sequence: TGTGCCAGCAGCTTAGTCGGGACGAACTCTGGAAACACCATATATTTT.

This clonotype showed up many times. The chain uses TRBV24-1 and TRBJ2-2; no reliable D call. Germline-derived CDR1 and CDR2 are KGHDR and SFDVKD. The length of the CDR3 is 17 residues. V dropped 1 base and J dropped 0 bases, with 11 bases sitting between them. CDR3 sequence (DNA): TGTGCCACCAGTGATTTCCGGCAGGACGCGAACACCGGGGAGCTGTTTTTT. Encoded protein: CATSDFRQDANTGELFF.

The V and J genes are TRBV6-5 and TRBJ2-1; D might be TRBD2 (5 bases). The CDR3 spans 17 residues. V lost 2 bases and J 0 bases, leaving 14 bases between the germline ends. Germline CDR1 MNHEY, CDR2 SVGAGI. The DNA of the CDR3 is TGTGCCAGCAGTTACCGGGTAGCGCCAAGCTCCTACAATGAGCAGTTCTTC. It specifies CASSYRVAPSSYNEQFF.

The sample holds many counts of this clonotype. The V and J genes are TRBV18 and TRBJ1-1, with TRBD1 matching over 7 bases. There are 16 residues in the CDR3. Looked up from germline, CDR1 is KGHSH and CDR2 is LQKENI. Unmatched junction bases numbered 10, after V lost 6 bases and J lost 0 bases. Here the CDR3 reads CASSLNLGTVNTEAFF. CDR3 DNA sequence: TGTGCCAGCTCCTTAAATCTCGGGACAGTGAACACTGAAGCTTTCTTT. The variable domain in full, with the rest retrieved from reference TRBV18 and TRBJ1-1, is NAGVMQNPRHLVRRRGQEARLRCSPMKGHSHVYWYRQLPEEGLKFMVYLQKENIIDESGMPKERFSAEFPKEGPSILRIQQVVRGDSAAYFCASSLNLGTVNTEAFFGQGTRLTVV.

The chain has TRBV19 and TRBJ2-1; D uncertain. The CDR3 consists of 14 residues. The V end lost 7 bases, the J end lost 3 bases, and 13 bases lay between the germline ends. Per the germline V gene, CDR1 is LNHDA and CDR2 is SQIVND (reference sequence). CDR3 nucleotide sequence: TGTGCCAGTACCCGCGACTCGGTCTACAATGAGCAGTTCTTC. It translates to CASTRDSVYNEQFF.

This clonotype was observed at least ten times. This chain's CDR3 is CASSYGTSRTGELFF. The CDR3 DNA is TGTGCCAGCAGTTATGGGACTTCGCGGACCGGGGAGCTGTTTTTT. V usage is TRBV7-3 and J usage is TRBJ2-2, with a tentative D call TRBD2 (6 bases). This CDR3 is 15 amino acids long. Deletions cut 6 bases from V and 5 bases from J, with 16 bases between. Germline V lookup: CDR1 SGHTA, CDR2 FQGTGA.